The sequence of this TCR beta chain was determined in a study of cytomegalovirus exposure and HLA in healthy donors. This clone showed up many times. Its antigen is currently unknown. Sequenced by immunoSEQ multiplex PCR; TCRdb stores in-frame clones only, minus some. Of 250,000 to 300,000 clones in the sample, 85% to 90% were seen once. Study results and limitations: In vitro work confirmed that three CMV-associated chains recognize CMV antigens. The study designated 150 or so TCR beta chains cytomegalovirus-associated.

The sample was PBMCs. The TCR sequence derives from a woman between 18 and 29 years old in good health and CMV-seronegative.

The CDR3: CASSKWDGGTASDPVSKSYNEQFF. CDR3 sequence (DNA): TGTGCCAGCAGCAAGTGGGACGGAGGGACGGCTAGCGACCCTGTCTCGAAATCCTACAATGAGCAGTTCTTC. This rearrangement joins TRBV21-1 to TRBJ2-1; the D segment call TRBD2 is taken from the table without a DNA check. TRBV21-1 is assigned pseudogene status. The CDR3 totals 24 residues.